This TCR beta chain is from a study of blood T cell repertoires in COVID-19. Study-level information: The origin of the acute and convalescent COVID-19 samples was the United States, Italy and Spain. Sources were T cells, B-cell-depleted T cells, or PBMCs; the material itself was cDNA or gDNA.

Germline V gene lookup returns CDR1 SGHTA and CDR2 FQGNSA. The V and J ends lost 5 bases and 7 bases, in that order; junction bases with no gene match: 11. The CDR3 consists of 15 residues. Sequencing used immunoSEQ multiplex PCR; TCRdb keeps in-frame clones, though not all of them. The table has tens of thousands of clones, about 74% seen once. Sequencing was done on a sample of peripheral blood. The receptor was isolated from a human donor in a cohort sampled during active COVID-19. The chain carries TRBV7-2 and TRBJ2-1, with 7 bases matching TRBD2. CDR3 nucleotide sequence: TGTGCCAGCAGCCACCCGCACCTAGCGGTGAATGAGCAGTTCTTC. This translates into CASSHPHLAVNEQFF.